The TCR beta chain described here comes from a study of shared clonotypes between healthy human individuals. Genomic DNA belonging to each subset was distributed in equal measure over several immunoSEQ plates. Clones were sequenced by immunoSEQ multiplex PCR, and TCRdb holds only the in-frame ones, with some missing. The sample holds some 2,000,000 clones, 90% to 96% seen once. Worth noting for this clone: The identical CDR3 is also encoded by other nucleotide sequences in the sample.

The CDR3 runs 14 residues. The germline gives CDR1 SGHTA, CDR2 FQGNSA. J gave up 1 base and V 1 base, and 0 bases lay outside the gene matches. J is TRBJ2-7 and V is TRBV7-2; TRBD1 aligns across 8 bases. The sample consisted of naive CD4+ T cells sorted from blood. Regarding subset: CD45RA+ positively selected. This clonotype was sampled from a man aged 18 to 30 in good health. In DNA, the CDR3 is TGTGCCAGCAGCTTAGACAGGGGGTCCTACGAGCAGTACTTC. This sequence encodes CASSLDRGSYEQYF.